Following are 5 T cell receptor beta chains from one sample sequenced in a study of cytomegalovirus exposure and HLA in healthy donors. Use of 60 Vbeta and 13 Jbeta primers characterized the PCR. The data were produced by immunoSEQ multiplex PCR, yet TCRdb's version contains in-frame clones alone and is incomplete. The sample lists about 160,000 clones, around 76% occurring once. The sequenced sample consisted of PBMCs. All receptors come from a girl between 10 and 17 years old in good health and CMV-seropositive.

The chain has TRBV5-6 and TRBJ2-1; D possibly corresponds to TRBD2 (5 bases). Trimming took 3 bases from V and 4 from J, leaving 8 bases between them. This CDR3 has 13 amino acids. Germline V gene data show CDR1 as SGHDT and CDR2 as YYEEEE. The CDR3 spells CASSSLAYNEQFF. The CDR3 DNA reads as TGTGCCAGCAGCTCCCTAGCATACAATGAGCAGTTCTTC.

This clone was detected once. The V call is TRBV13, the J call TRBJ2-1, with 7 positions matching TRBD2. Germline CDR1 and CDR2: PRHDT and FYEKMQ (reference sequence). This CDR3 is 15 amino acids long. J was trimmed by 6 bases and V by 10 bases; bases with no gene match: 15. The CDR3 DNA follows: TGTGCCACGGGTTGGCGGGAGAGGTCCGCCAATGAGCAGTTCTTC. It is translated as CATGWRERSANEQFF.

J is TRBJ2-3 and V is TRBV6-4; a possible D gene is TRBD1 (5 bases). The length of the CDR3 is 12 residues. CDR1 MRHNA and CDR2 SNTAGT come from the germline V gene. Trimming pared 8 bases from V and 6 bases from J, leaving 12 bases between. The CDR3 DNA is TGTGCCAGCCCACCAGGGTGGGATACGCAGTATTTT. Protein product: CASPPGWDTQYF.

For the CDR3, the DNA is TGTGCCAGCAGTTACTCTTCCAGGGGGACCCAGTACTTC. Translation gives CASSYSSRGTQYF. V is TRBV6-5 and J is TRBJ2-5; a possible D gene is TRBD1 (6 bases). The germline V and J ends were trimmed by 0 bases and 7 bases, with 9 bases remaining between them. CDR3 length equals 13 residues. Per germline, CDR1 MNHEY and CDR2 SVGAGI.

This clone was recorded only once. Here the CDR3 DNA reads TGTGCCACCAGCGGGGGACTGATCTACGAGCAGTACTTC. It translates to CATSGGLIYEQYF. The V and J genes are TRBV15 and TRBJ2-7; possibly TRBD2 for D (6 bases). Deletions cut 5 bases from V and 3 bases from J, with 11 bases between. CDR1 and CDR2 from the germline V gene are LNHNV and YYDKDF (reference sequence). The CDR3 contains 13 residues.